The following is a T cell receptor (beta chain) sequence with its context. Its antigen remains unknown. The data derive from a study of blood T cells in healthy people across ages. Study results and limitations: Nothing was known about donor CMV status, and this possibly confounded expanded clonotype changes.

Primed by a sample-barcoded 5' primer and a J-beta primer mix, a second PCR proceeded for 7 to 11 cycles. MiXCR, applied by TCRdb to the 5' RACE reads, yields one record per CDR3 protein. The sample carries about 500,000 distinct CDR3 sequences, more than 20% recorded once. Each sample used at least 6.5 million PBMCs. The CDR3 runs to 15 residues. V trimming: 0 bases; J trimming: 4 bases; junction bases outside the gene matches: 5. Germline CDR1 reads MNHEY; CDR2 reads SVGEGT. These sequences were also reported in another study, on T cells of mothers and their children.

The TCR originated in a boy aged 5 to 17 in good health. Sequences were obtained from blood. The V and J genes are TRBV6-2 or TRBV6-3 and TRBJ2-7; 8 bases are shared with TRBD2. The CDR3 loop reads CASSYSAGVQYEQYF. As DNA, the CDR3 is TGTGCCAGCAGTTACTCAGCGGGAGTTCAGTACGAGCAGTACTTC.